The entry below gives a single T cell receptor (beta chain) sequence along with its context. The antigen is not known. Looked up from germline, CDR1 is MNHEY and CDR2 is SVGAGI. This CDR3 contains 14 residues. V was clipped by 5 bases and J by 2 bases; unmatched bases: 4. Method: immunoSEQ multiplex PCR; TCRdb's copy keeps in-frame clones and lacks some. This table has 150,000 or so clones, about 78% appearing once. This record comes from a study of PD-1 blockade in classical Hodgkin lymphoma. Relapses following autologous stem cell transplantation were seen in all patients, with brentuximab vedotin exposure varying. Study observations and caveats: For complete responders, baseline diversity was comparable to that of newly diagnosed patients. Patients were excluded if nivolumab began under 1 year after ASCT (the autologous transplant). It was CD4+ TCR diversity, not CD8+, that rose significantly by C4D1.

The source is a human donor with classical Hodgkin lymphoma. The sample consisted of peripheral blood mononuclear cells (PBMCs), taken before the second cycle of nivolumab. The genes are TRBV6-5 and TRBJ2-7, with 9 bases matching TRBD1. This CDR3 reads CASSLTGGTYEQYF. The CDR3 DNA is TGTGCCAGCAGTCTTACAGGGGGCACCTACGAGCAGTACTTC.